The clone carrying this T cell receptor beta chain was counted a few times. Its specificity is unknown. Other DNA sequences in the sample encode the same CDR3. Repertoires were generated with immunoSEQ multiplex PCR, while TCRdb's copy carries only in-frame clones and drops some. The sample holds roughly 14,000 clones, 65% to 90% seen once. These data are taken from a study of tumor-infiltrating lymphocytes in localized non-small cell lung cancer. Findings and caveats of the study: IM1 and IM2 tumors showed no difference in T-cell fraction. Tumor T-cell fraction from TCR sequencing was not associated with recurrence-free survival (p = 0.61).

Trimming cost V 5 bases and J 0 bases, with 1 base left between them. Germline loops: CDR1 SSHAT, CDR2 FNYEAQ (reference sequence). The CDR3 runs 12 residues. The V call is TRBV7-7, the J call TRBJ2-2; D is uncertain. The receptor's source is a human donor with non-small cell lung cancer. The sequencing input was lung tumor tissue. The CDR3 nucleotides read TGTGCCAGCAGCCCGAACACCGGGGAGCTGTTTTTT. Protein sequence: CASSPNTGELFF.